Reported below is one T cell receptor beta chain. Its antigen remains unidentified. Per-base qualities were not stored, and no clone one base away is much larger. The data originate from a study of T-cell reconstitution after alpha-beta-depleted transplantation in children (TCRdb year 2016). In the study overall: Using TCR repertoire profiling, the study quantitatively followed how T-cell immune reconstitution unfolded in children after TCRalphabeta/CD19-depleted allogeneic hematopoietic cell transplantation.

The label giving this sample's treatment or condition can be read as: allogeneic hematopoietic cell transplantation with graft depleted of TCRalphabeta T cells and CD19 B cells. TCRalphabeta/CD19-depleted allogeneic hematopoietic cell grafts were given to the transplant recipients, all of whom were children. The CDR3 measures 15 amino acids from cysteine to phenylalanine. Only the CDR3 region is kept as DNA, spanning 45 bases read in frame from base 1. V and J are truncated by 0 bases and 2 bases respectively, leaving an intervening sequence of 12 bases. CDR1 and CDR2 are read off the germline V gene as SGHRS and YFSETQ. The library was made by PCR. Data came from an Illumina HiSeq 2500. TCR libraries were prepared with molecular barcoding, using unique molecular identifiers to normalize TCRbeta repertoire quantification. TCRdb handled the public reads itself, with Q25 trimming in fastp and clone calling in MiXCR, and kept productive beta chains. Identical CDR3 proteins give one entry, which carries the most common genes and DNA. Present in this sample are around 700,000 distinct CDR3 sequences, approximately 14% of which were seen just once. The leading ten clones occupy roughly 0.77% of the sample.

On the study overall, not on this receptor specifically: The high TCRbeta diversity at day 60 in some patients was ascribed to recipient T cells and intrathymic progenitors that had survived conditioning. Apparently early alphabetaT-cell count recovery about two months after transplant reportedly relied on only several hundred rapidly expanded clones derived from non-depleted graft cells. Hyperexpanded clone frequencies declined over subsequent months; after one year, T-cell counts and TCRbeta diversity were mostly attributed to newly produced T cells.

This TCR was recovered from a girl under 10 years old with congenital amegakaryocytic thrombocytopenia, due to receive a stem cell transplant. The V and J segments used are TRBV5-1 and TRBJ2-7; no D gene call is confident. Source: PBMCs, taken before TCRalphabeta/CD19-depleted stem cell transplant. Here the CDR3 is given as CASSLGAKYTYEQYF. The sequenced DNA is TGCGCCAGCAGCTTGGGAGCGAAATATACCTACGAGCAGTACTTC.